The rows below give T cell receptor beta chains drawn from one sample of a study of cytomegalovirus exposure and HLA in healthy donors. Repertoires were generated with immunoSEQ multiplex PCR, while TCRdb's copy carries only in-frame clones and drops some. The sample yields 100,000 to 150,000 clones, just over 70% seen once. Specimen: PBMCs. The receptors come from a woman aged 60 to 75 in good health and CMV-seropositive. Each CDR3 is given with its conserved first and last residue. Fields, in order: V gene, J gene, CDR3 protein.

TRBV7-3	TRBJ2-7	CASSLGAGSTYEQYF
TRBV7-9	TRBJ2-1	CAGGSPYNEQFF
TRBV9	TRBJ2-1	CASSASFEQFF
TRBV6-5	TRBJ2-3	CASSPYAGGTDTQYF
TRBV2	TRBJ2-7	CASSGRWTDDDEQYF
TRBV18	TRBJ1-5	CASSQGAGSNQPQHF
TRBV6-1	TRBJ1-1	CASTGGRLNTEAFF
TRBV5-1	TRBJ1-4	CASSAWGATNEKLFF
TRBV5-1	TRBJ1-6	CASSLVGGESPLHF
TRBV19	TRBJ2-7	CASSGAWDSYEQYF
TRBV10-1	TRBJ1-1	CASSESIGQGGTEAFF
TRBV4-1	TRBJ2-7	CASRGTLYEQYF
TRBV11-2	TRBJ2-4	CASSHRGGPDIQYF